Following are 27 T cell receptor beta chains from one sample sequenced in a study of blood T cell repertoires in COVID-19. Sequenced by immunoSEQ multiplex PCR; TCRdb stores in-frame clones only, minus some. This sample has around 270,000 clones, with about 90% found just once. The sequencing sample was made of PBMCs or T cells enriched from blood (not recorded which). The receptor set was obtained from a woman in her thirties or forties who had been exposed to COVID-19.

The CDR3 reads CASSPTGETYNSPLHF. The CDR3 coding sequence is TGTGCCAGCTCGCCGACAGGGGAAACCTATAATTCACCCCTCCACTTT. V is TRBV18 and J is TRBJ1-6; TRBD1 agrees at 8 bases. The CDR3 consists of 16 residues. Germline trimming cut 6 bases from V and 2 bases from J; bases unmatched to any gene: 6. The germline gives CDR1 KGHSH, CDR2 LQKENI.

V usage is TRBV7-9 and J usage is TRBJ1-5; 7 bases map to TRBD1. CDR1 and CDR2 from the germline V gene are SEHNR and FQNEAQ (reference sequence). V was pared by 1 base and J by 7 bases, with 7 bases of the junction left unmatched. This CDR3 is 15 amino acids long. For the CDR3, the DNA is TGTGCCAGCAGCTTAGACAGGGGCGGTCGGCAGCCCCAGCATTTT. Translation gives CASSLDRGGRQPQHF.

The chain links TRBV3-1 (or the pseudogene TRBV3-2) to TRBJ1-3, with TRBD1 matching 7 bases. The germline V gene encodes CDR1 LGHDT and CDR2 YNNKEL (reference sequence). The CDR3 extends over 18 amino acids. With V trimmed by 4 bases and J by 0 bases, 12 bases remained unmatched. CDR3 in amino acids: CASSRGRDSTHSGNTIYF. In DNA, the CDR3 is TGTGCCAGCAGCCGTGGGCGGGACAGTACTCACTCTGGAAACACCATATATTTT.

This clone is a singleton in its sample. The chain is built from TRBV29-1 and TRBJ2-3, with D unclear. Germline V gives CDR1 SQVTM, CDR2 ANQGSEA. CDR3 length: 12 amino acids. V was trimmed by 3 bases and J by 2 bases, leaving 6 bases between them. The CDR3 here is CSVDRSTDTQYF. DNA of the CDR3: TGCAGCGTTGACAGGTCCACAGATACGCAGTATTTT.

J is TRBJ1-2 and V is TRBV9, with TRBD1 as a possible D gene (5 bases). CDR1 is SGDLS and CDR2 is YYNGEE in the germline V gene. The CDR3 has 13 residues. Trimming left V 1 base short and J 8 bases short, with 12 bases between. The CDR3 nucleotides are TGTGCCAGCAGCGTACAGGGTTCATTCGGCTACACCTTC. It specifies CASSVQGSFGYTF.

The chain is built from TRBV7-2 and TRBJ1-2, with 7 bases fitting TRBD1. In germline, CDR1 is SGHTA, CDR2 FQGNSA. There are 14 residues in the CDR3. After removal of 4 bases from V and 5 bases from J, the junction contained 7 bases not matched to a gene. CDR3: CASSSYGTAYGYTF. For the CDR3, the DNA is TGTGCCAGCAGCTCTTATGGGACAGCTTATGGCTACACCTTC.

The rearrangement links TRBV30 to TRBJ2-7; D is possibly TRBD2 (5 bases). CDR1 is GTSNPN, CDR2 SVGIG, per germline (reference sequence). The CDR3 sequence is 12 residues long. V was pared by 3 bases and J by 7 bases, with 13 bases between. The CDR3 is CAWRSGPGEQYV. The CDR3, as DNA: TGTGCCTGGAGGAGCGGCCCTGGGGAGCAGTACGTC.

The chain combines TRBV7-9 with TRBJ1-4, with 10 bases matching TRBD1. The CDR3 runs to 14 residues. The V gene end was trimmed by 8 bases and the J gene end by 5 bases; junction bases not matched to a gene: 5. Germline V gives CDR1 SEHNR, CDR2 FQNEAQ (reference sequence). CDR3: CASASGQGNEKLFF. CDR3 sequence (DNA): TGTGCCAGCGCTTCGGGACAGGGGAATGAAAAACTGTTTTTT.

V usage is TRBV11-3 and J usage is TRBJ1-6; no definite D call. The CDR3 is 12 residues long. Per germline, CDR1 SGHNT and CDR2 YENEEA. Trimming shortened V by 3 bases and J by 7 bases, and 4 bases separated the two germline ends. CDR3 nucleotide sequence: TGTGCCAGCAGCTTCGTCAATTCACCCCTCCACTTT. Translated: CASSFVNSPLHF.

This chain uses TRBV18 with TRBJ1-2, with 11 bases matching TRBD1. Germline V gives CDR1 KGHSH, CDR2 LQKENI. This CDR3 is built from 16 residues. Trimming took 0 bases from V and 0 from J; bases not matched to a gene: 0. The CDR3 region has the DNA TGTGCCAGCTCACCACCGGGACAGGGGGCTAACTATGGCTACACCTTC. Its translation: CASSPPGQGANYGYTF. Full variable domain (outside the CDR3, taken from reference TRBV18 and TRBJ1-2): NAGVMQNPRHLVRRRGQEARLRCSPMKGHSHVYWYRQLPEEGLKFMVYLQKENIIDESGMPKERFSAEFPKEGPSILRIQQVVRGDSAAYFCASSPPGQGANYGYTFGSGTRLTVV.

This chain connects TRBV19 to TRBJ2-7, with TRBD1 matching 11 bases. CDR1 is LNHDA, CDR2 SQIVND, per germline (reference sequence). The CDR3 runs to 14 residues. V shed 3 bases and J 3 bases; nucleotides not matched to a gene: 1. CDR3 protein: CASSMGQGDYEQYV. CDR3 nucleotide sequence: TGTGCCAGTAGTATGGGACAGGGGGACTACGAGCAGTACGTC.

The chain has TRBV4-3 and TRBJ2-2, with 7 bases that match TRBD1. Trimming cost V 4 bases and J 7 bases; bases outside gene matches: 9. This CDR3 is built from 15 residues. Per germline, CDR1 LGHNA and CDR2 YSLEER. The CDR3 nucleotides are TGCGCCAGCAGCCTGGCGGACAGGACCAGCGGGGAGCTGTTTTTT. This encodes CASSLADRTSGELFF.

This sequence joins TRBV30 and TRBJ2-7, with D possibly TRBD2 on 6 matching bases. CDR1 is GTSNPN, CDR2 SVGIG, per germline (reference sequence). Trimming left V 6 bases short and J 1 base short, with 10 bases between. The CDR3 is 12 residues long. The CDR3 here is CACMEGSYEQYF. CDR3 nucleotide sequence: TGTGCCTGTATGGAGGGGTCCTACGAGCAGTACTTC.

The CDR3 sequence: CASSLAAGQGATEAFF. The DNA of the CDR3 is TGTGCCAGCAGCTTGGCGGCCGGACAGGGGGCAACTGAAGCTTTCTTT. The J gene is TRBJ1-1, the V gene TRBV5-6, with TRBD1 identical over 11 bases. The CDR3 runs 16 residues. Per germline, CDR1 SGHDT and CDR2 YYEEEE. J was trimmed by 5 bases and V by 0 bases; bases with no gene match: 6.

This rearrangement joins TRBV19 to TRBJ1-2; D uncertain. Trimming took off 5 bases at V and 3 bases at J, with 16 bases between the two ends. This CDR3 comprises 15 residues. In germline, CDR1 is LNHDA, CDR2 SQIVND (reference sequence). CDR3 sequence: CASSPPGMSHYGYTF. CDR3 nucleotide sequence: TGTGCCAGTAGTCCCCCGGGGATGTCGCACTATGGCTACACCTTC.

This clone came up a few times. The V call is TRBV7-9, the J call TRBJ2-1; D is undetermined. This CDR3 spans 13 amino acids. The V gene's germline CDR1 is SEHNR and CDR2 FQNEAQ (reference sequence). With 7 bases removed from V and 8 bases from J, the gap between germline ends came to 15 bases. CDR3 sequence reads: CASTLGAAYEQFF. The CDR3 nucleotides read TGTGCCAGCACCCTTGGCGCGGCCTATGAGCAGTTCTTC.

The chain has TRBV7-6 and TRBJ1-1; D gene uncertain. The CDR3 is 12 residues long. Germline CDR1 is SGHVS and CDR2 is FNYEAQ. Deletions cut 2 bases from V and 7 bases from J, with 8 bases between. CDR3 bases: TGTGCCAGCAGCTTATTGGAGGGTGAAGCTTTCTTT. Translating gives CASSLLEGEAFF.

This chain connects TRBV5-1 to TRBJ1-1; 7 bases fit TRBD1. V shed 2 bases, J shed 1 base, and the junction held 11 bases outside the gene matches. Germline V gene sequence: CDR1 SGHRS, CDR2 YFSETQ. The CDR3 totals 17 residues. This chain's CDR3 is CASSFTPGQYTNTEAFF. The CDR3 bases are TGCGCCAGCAGCTTTACTCCGGGACAGTATACGAACACTGAAGCTTTCTTT.

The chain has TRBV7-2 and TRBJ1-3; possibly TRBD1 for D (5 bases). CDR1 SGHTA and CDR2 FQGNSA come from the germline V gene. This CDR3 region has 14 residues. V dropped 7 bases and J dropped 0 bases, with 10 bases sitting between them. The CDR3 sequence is CASTFTGSGNTIYF. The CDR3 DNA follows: TGTGCCAGCACCTTTACAGGCTCTGGAAACACCATATATTTT.

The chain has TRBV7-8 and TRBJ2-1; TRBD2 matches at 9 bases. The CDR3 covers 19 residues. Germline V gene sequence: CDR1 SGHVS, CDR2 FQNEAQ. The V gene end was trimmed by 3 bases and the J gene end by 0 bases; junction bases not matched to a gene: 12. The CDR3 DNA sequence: TGTGCCAGCAGCTTCGGGTTAGCGGGAGCTAGGGCCTCCTACAATGAGCAGTTCTTC. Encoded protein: CASSFGLAGARASYNEQFF.

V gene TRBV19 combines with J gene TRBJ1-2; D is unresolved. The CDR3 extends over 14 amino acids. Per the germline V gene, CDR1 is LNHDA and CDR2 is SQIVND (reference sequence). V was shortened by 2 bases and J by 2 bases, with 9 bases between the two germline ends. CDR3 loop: CASSILAANYGYTF. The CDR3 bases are TGTGCCAGTAGTATATTGGCCGCCAACTATGGCTACACCTTC.

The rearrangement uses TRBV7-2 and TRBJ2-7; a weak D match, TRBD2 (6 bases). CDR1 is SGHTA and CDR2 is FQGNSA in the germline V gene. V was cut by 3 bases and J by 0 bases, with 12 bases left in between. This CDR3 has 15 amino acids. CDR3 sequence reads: CASSFRAGRSYEQYV. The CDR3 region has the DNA TGTGCCAGCAGCTTTCGGGCGGGACGCTCCTACGAGCAGTACGTC.

The CDR3 nucleotides read TGTGCCAGCAGCTTACTAGGGGTTACTGAAGCTTTCTTT. Encoded protein: CASSLLGVTEAFF. The V gene is TRBV7-2, the J gene TRBJ1-1; the D gene is possibly TRBD1 (5 bases). The CDR3 runs 13 residues. Germline assignment: CDR1 SGHTA and CDR2 FQGNSA. V was cut by 2 bases and J by 5 bases, with 9 bases left in between.

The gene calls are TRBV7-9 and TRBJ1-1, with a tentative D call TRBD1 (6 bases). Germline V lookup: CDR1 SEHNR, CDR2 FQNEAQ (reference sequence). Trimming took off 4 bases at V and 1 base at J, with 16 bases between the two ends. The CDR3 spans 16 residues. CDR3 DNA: TGTGCCAGCAGCTCGCCACAGGGCTTTGGGAACACTGAAGCTTTCTTT. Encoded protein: CASSSPQGFGNTEAFF.

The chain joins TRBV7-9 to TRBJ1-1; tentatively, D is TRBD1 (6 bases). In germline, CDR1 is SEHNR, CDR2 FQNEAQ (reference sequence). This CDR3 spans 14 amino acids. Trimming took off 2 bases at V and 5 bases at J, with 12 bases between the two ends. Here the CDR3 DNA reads TGTGCCAGCAGCTTATACAGGGATGGGACTGAAGCTTTCTTT. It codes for CASSLYRDGTEAFF.

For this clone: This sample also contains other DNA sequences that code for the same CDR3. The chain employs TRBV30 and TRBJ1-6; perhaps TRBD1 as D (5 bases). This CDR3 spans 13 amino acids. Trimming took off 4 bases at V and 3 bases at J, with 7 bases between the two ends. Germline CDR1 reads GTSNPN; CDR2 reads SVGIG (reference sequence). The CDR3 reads CAWTQGYNSPLHF. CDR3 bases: TGTGCCTGGACCCAGGGCTATAATTCACCCCTCCACTTT.

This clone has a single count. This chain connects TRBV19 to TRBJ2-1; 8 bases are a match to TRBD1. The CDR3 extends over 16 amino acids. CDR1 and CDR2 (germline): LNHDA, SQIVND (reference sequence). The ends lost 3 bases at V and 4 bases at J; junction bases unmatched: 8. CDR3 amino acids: CASSIPRTGRYNEQFF. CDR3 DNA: TGTGCCAGTAGTATTCCCCGGACAGGGCGGTACAATGAGCAGTTCTTC.